The sequence of this TCR beta chain was determined in a study of T cells after yellow fever vaccination (dated by TCRdb to 2018 to 2020). Background on the whole study: The SMART-Seq v4 Ultra Low Input RNA kit was used to prepare libraries from fractions with low cell numbers. To follow T-cell clones before and after primary and booster YFV17D yellow fever vaccination, bulk TCR alpha and beta repertoires were sequenced over time. Two healthy male donors, one aged 18 to 29 and one aged 30 to 40 years, made up the cohort. Bulk PBMC replicates and cell subsets were isolated from blood drawn at multiple timepoints before and after both primary and secondary immunization.

Broad study findings and their caveats: A small fraction of clonotypes showed up in both the CD4 and CD8 compartments, probably as a result of convergent recombination. Because the study included only a couple of donors, the extent to which the findings can be generalized is limited. After the booster, most clones that had expanded after primary vaccination were detected again (around 96% of CD4 and about 88% of CD8), suggesting broad maintenance of memory. Because abundant contaminating clonotypes from the bulk population could be contained in FACS-sorted repertoires, computational filtering was required. Compared with the primary T-cell response, the secondary T-cell response was weaker but faster, peaking on day 5 rather than day 15.

The CDR3 runs 13 residues from the cysteine to the phenylalanine. The retained sequence is limited to the CDR3, 39 bases, with the frame set at the first base. Based on the germline V gene, the CDR1 and CDR2 sequences are SGHAT and FQNNGV. V sheds 3 bases and J sheds 5 bases, leaving 10 bases between their ends. The treatment or condition label of this sample denotes: live attenuated yellow fever vaccine strain. A standard Ficoll-Paque protocol was used to isolate PBMCs from peripheral blood. Dynabeads CD4 and CD8 positive selection kits were used to isolate the CD4 and CD8 T-cell fractions. RNA was extracted with TriZol from bulk PBMCs, CD4 and CD8 fractions, and dextramer-positive and dextramer-negative fractions. TCRdb names Illumina NovaSeq 6000 as the instrument used. TCR cDNA was synthesized by 5'RACE template switching, which introduced a universal primer site and unique molecular identifiers. Priming for cDNA synthesis came from both the TCR alpha and TCR beta constant segments. Two PCR steps were used to amplify libraries, with sample barcodes and sequencing adapters being added in the second step. Sequencing of the libraries was done on either Illumina HiSeq 2500 (2x100 bp) or NovaSeq (2x150 bp). The source study handled its data this way. MIGEC handled demultiplexing of reads and collapsing into UMI consensus sequences, while MiXCR performed V(D)J alignment. Using edgeR on replicate PBMC samples, clonotypes were called vaccine-responding if FDR was below 0.01 and the log2 fold change was above 5 up to day 15. CD4 or CD8 identity was assigned to each bulk clonotype according to whether the clonotype was present at higher abundance in the sequenced CD4 repertoire or the sequenced CD8 repertoire. TCRdb handled the public reads itself, with Q25 trimming in fastp and clone calling in MiXCR, and kept productive beta chains. Every distinct CDR3 protein forms one entry, paired with its most common genes and DNA. It is TCRdb's table, rather than the study itself, that gives the V and J calls and clone size. In this sample the table shows about 340,000 distinct CDR3 sequences, under 15% of which occur a single time. 2.5% to 4% of the sample is held by the ten biggest clonotypes.

This clonotype was picked up many times. No antigen is known for it. Base qualities are missing; no much larger clone stands one base away. This sample comprised CD4+ T cells sorted from PBMCs, obtained 15 days after the yellow fever booster vaccination. The receptor was derived from a man younger than 35 who received the YFV17D yellow fever vaccine. The rearranged chain carries TRBV11-2 and TRBJ2-5; the D match is possibly TRBD1 or TRBD2, with 5 bases aligned in each. The CDR3 protein is CASSLTVAETQYF. The DNA sequence is given as TGTGCCAGCAGCTTGACAGTAGCGGAGACCCAGTACTTC.